The subject of this entry is one T cell receptor (beta chain). The sample comes from a study of blood T cell repertoires in COVID-19. Study in general: T cells, B-cell-depleted T cells, or PBMCs provided the cDNA or gDNA that served as material.

Sequencing was performed with immunoSEQ multiplex PCR; in TCRdb, only in-frame clones are kept and a portion is missing. The sample contains about 200,000 clones, more than 65% of which appear only once. The V end was cut by 2 bases, the J end by 8 bases, with 9 bases between. Per germline, CDR1 LNHNV and CDR2 YYDKDF (reference sequence). This CDR3 is 12 amino acids long. Sequencing used PBMCs or T cells enriched from blood (not recorded which). This clonotype was sampled from a man aged 40-55 years who had recovered from COVID-19. The chain carries TRBV15 and TRBJ1-1; no clear D. The CDR3 spells CATSRSGLEAFF. Here the CDR3 DNA reads TGTGCCACCAGCAGATCGGGATTGGAAGCTTTCTTT.